A single TCR beta chain is shown here with its context. The data are from a study of T-cell memory formation after mild COVID-19. This CDR3 is 16 amino acids long. From germline, CDR1 is SGDLS and CDR2 YYNGEE. Trimming removed 5 bases from V and 4 bases from J; junction bases left unmatched: 13. TCRdb reanalysed the 5' RACE reads using MiXCR and keeps one entry per CDR3 protein. The table has about 400,000 distinct CDR3 sequences, over 13% seen once. The rearrangement joins TRBV9 to TRBJ2-7, with TRBD1 matching over 9 bases. Sequences were obtained from PBMCs or a T cell subset sorted from them (not recorded which). The TCR was taken from a man younger than 35 who had mild COVID-19 (a few samples of this study predate the infection). Cell type and time point are not known. The CDR3: CASSRSGGQGSYEQYF. CDR3 sequence (DNA): TGTGCCAGCAGTCGATCCGGCGGACAGGGGTCATACGAGCAGTACTTC.